The rows below give T cell receptor beta chains drawn from one sample of a study of control samples from healthy donors and cancer patients. Data came from immunoSEQ multiplex PCR; TCRdb stores just in-frame clones and leaves some out. In the table there are 110,000 to 150,000 clones, roughly 90% of which are singletons. Material: blood. The origin of the receptors is a man between 25 and 39 years old in good health. Each CDR3 is given with its conserved first and last residue. The D gene is left open where the match is weak. Some rows mark clone size as missing; the rest say once, few, many or name a class of expanded clone.

D	size	V	J	DNA	CDR3
TRBD1	-	TRBV29-1	TRBJ2-7	TGCAGCGTGGCAACAGGGGGGCTTCCTCAGTACTTC	CSVATGGLPQYF
-	-	TRBV11-2	TRBJ1-2	TGTGCCAGCAGCCCACGAGGAGTTAACTATGGCTACACCTTC	CASSPRGVNYGYTF
TRBD2	-	TRBV15	TRBJ2-5	TGTGCCACCAGCAAAGCATCAGGGACTAGGGGAGAGACCCAGTACTTC	CATSKASGTRGETQYF
-	-	TRBV9	TRBJ2-1	TGTGCCAGCAGCGGTAGAGACCCGTCACAAGCAAAGGGCTCCTACAATGAGCAGTTCTTC	CASSGRDPSQAKGSYNEQFF
TRBD1	-	TRBV28	TRBJ1-2	TGTGCCAGCAGTGTACAGGGGAACTATGGCTACACCTTC	CASSVQGNYGYTF
TRBD2	few	TRBV7-9	TRBJ2-7	TGTGCCAGCAGCCCAGGGACTAGCGGGAGGGTCACCTCCTACGAGCAGTACTTC	CASSPGTSGRVTSYEQYF
-	once	TRBV7-2	TRBJ1-1	TGTGCCAGCAGCCTCCGGGGGCTGATCGGTGAAGCTTTCTTT	CASSLRGLIGEAFF
-	-	TRBV5-4	TRBJ2-2	TGTGCCAGCAGCGGGGACCCCGGGGAGCTGTTTTTT	CASSGDPGELFF
-	-	TRBV11-3	TRBJ2-7	TGTGCCAGCAGTTCCCCGAGCTCCTACGAGCAGTACTTC	CASSSPSSYEQYF
TRBD2	-	TRBV6-4	TRBJ2-1	TGTGCCAGCAGTGACCTAGGGACTAGCGGGCCTTCGTTCTTC	CASSDLGTSGPSFF
-	-	TRBV19	TRBJ1-1	TGTGCCAGTAGTATCGGGACACCGAACACTGAAGCTTTCTTT	CASSIGTPNTEAFF
TRBD2	-	TRBV9	TRBJ2-5	TGTGCCAGCTCTATAAGCGGGAGCGCAGGGGAGACCCAGTACTTC	CASSISGSAGETQYF
-	-	TRBV10-3	TRBJ1-5	TGTGCCATCAGCCCGGGACTCCTCCCGCAATCAGCCCAGCATTTT	CAISPGLLPQSAQHF
-	-	TRBV27	TRBJ2-7	TGTGCCAGCAGTTTTCAGGGACCCTACGAGCAGTACTTC	CASSFQGPYEQYF
-	-	TRBV24-1	TRBJ1-2	TGTGCCACCAGTCGAGGGAATGGCTACACCTTC	CATSRGNGYTF
TRBD1	-	TRBV30	TRBJ1-5	TGTGCCTGGAGGGTAACAGGGGGTAGCAATCAGCCCCAGCATTTT	CAWRVTGGSNQPQHF
-	few	TRBV7-3	TRBJ1-1	TGTGCCAGCAGCTTAATGGGTCTTGGGTTGAACACTGAAGCTTTCTTT	CASSLMGLGLNTEAFF
-	-	TRBV28	TRBJ1-1	TGTGCCAGTAGGCGGGGACACACTTTCACTGAAGCTTTCTTT	CASRRGHTFTEAFF
TRBD1	-	TRBV15	TRBJ2-5	TGTGCCACCAGCAGAGGGTCACAGGGGGCAGGGGAGACCCAGTACTTC	CATSRGSQGAGETQYF
TRBD2	-	TRBV7-8	TRBJ2-5	TGTGCCAGCAGACCCCGAGCGGGAGGGACCCAAGAGACCCAGTACTTC	CASRPRAGGTQETQYF
TRBD2	-	TRBV5-1	TRBJ2-7	TGCGCCAGCAGCTTGGGACTAGCGGGAGCCTTCACCTACGAGCAGTACTTC	CASSLGLAGAFTYEQYF
-	-	TRBV5-5	TRBJ2-5	TGTGCCAGCAGCCCTGGGGGTACTAGCCGCTTCCAAGAGACCCAGTACTTC	CASSPGGTSRFQETQYF
-	-	TRBV7-2	TRBJ1-4	TGTGCCAGCAGCGGGACGAGGGGTGAAAAACTGTTTTTT	CASSGTRGEKLFF
TRBD1	-	TRBV19	TRBJ1-2	TGTGCCAGTAGTGTCGACCCCAGGGGGTGGGCAGAGGGCTACACCTTC	CASSVDPRGWAEGYTF
TRBD2	-	TRBV27	TRBJ2-1	TGTGCCAGCAGCCCACTAGCGGGAACTCCCCATGAGCAGTTCTTC	CASSPLAGTPHEQFF
-	-	TRBV28	TRBJ1-1	TGTGCCAGCAACGAAGCGGCAGCATCCGAAGCTTTCTTT	CASNEAAASEAFF
-	few	TRBV18	TRBJ1-1	TGTGCCAGCTCACCACCGAGGCGACAGTCAGCCCGAACTGAAGCTTTCTTT	CASSPPRRQSARTEAFF
-	once	TRBV7-3	TRBJ2-2	TGTGCCAGCAGCCTAAATCTGGGGACCGGGGAGCTGTTTTTT	CASSLNLGTGELFF
-	-	TRBV6-5	TRBJ2-2	TGTGCCAGCAGCGGGGCAGGCGTTAACACCGGGGAGCTGTTTTTT	CASSGAGVNTGELFF
-	-	TRBV28	TRBJ1-1	TGTGCCAGCAGTCTTACCCGGACATTTGGCGGTGAAGCTTTCTTT	CASSLTRTFGGEAFF
TRBD2	-	TRBV5-4	TRBJ2-7	TGTGCCAGCAGCTATCCTAGCGGGAGTTTTTACGAGCAGTACTTC	CASSYPSGSFYEQYF
TRBD1	-	TRBV27	TRBJ1-1	TGTGCCAGCAGGGAACAGGGGGCAAAAAGAACTGAAGCTTTCTTT	CASREQGAKRTEAFF
TRBD1	-	TRBV2	TRBJ2-1	TGTGCCATCGTACAGGGGGCATCCTACAATGAGCAGTTCTTC	CAIVQGASYNEQFF
TRBD1	-	TRBV25-1	TRBJ2-2	TGTGCCAGCAGTGGAAGACAGGGGGCGGGCGGGGAGCTGTTTTTT	CASSGRQGAGGELFF
-	-	TRBV3-1/TRBV3-2	TRBJ1-6	TGTGCCAGCAGCGAAGGATATTCACCCCTCCACTTT	CASSEGYSPLHF
-	-	TRBV12-3/TRBV12-4	TRBJ1-5	TGTGCCAGCAGCACAGCGGGTAAGCAGCCCCAGCATTTT	CASSTAGKQPQHF
-	-	TRBV9	TRBJ2-1	TGTGCCAGCAGCGCAACGGGGCACGGGGCCTACAATGAGCAGTTCTTC	CASSATGHGAYNEQFF
-	-	TRBV7-3	TRBJ2-3	TGTGCCAGCAGCCCAACAGGCCGCACCACAGATACGCAGTATTTT	CASSPTGRTTDTQYF
-	-	TRBV5-1	TRBJ1-2	TGCGCCAGCAGCCCTCTATCTTCCGTTGGCAGAAACTATGGCTACACCTTC	CASSPLSSVGRNYGYTF
-	-	TRBV20-1	TRBJ1-1	TGCAGTGCTAGGCGGGACATGGGAGCTTTCTTT	CSARRDMGAFF
TRBD1	-	TRBV30	TRBJ1-2	TGTGCCTGGAGGTTGACCAGGGGGTATGGCTACACCTTC	CAWRLTRGYGYTF
TRBD1	once	TRBV19	TRBJ1-2	TGTGCCGGCCACGGGACAGGGGGTCTAGATGGCTACACCTTC	CAGHGTGGLDGYTF